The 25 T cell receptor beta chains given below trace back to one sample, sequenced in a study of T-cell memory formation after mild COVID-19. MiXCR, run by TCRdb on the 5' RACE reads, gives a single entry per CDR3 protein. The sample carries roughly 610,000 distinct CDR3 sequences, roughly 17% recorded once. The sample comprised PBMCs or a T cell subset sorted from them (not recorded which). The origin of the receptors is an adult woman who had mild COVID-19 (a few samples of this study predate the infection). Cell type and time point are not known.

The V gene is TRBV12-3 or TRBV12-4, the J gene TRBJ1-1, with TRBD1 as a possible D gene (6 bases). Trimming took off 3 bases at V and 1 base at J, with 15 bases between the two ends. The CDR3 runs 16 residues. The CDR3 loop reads CASSFSREGENTEAFF. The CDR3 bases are TGTGCCAGCAGTTTTTCACGGGAGGGGGAGAACACTGAAGCTTTCTTT.

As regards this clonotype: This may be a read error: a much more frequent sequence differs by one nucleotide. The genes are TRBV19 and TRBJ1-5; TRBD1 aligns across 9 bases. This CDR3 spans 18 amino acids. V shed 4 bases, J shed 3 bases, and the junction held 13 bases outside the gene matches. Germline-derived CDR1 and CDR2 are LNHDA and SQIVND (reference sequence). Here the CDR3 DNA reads TGTGCCAGTAGTACACGGACAGGGGATGTTGGGCTCAATCAGCCCCAGCATTTT. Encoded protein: CASSTRTGDVGLNQPQHF.

Written as DNA, the CDR3 is TGTGCCAGCGGAGGGGCCCTAGCACATGAGCAGTTCTTC. This codes for CASGGALAHEQFF. The chain combines TRBV2 with TRBJ2-1; a weak D match, TRBD2 (6 bases). The CDR3 covers 13 residues. Trimming took off 8 bases at V and 8 bases at J, with 16 bases between the two ends. In germline, CDR1 is SNHLY, CDR2 FYNNEI.

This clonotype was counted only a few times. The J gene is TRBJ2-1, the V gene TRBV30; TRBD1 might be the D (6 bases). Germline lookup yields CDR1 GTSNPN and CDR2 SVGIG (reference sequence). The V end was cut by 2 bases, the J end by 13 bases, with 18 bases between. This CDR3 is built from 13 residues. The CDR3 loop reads CAWSSPGQRYQFF. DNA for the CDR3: TGTGCCTGGAGTTCCCCGGGACAAAGATATCAGTTCTTC.

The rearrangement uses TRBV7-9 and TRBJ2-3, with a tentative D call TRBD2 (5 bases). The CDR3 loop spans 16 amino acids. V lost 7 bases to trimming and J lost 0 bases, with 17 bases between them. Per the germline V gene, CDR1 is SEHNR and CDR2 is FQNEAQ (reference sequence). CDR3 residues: CASTPHQDSSTDTQYF. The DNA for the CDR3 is TGTGCCAGCACTCCCCACCAGGACTCGAGCACAGATACGCAGTATTTT.

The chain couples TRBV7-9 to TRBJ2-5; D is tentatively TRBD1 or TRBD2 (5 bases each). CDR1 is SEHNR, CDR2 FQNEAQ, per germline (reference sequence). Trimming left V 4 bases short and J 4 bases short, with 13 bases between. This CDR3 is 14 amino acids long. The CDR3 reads CASSSRDLRETQYF. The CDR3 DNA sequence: TGTGCCAGCAGCTCAAGGGACCTGCGAGAGACCCAGTACTTC.

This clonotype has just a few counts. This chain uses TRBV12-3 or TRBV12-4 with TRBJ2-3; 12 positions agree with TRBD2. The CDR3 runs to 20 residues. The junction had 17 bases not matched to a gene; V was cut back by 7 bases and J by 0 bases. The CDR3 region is CASTPRGLAGGVTSTDTQYF. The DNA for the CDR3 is TGTGCCAGCACCCCTCGGGGGCTAGCGGGAGGGGTGACTAGCACAGATACGCAGTATTTT.

This CDR3 reads CASSSGQGGEPQHF. CDR3 DNA sequence: TGTGCCAGCAGTTCTGGACAGGGGGGTGAGCCCCAGCATTTT. The chain carries TRBV3-1 and TRBJ1-5; 10 bases map to TRBD1. The CDR3 runs to 14 residues. Looked up from germline, CDR1 is LGHDT and CDR2 is YNNKEL (reference sequence). The V segment lost 6 bases and the J segment 8 bases; nucleotides outside the gene matches: 7.

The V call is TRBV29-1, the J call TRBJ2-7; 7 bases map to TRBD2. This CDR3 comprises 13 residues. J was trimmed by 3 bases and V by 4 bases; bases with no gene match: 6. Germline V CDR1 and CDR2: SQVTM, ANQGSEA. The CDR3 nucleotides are TGCAGCGTTGGTCTTGCGGGAGTCTACGAGCAGTACTTC. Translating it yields CSVGLAGVYEQYF.

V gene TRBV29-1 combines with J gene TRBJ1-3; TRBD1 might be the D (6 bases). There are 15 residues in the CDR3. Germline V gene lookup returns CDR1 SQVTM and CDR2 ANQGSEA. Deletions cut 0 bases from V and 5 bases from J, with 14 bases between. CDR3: CSVEDPRGGRNTIYF. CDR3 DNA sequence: TGCAGCGTTGAAGATCCCCGCGGGGGGCGAAACACCATATATTTT.

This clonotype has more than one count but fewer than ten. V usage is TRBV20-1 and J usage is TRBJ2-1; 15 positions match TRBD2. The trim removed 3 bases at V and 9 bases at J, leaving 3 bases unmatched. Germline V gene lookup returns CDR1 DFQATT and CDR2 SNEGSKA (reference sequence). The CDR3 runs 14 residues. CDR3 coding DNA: TGCAGTGCTAGGGGACTAGCGGGGGGAGCTGAGCAGTTCTTC. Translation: CSARGLAGGAEQFF.

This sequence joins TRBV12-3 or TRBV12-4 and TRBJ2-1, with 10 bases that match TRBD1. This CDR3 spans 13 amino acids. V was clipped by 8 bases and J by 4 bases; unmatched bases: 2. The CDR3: CASGTGDYNEQFF. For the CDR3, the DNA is TGTGCCAGCGGGACAGGGGATTACAATGAGCAGTTCTTC.

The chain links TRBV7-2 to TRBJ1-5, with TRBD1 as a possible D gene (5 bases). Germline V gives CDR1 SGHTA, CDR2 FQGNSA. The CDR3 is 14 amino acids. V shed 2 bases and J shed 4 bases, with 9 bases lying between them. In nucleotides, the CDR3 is TGTGCCAGCAGCTTATTGGGGGGTAATCAGCCCCAGCATTTT. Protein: CASSLLGGNQPQHF. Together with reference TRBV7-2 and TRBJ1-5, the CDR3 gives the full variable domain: GAGVSQSPSNKVTEKGKDVELRCDPISGHTALYWYRQSLGQGLEFLIYFQGNSAPDKSGLPSDRFSAERTGGSVSTLTIQRTQQEDSAVYLCASSLLGGNQPQHFGDGTRLSIL.

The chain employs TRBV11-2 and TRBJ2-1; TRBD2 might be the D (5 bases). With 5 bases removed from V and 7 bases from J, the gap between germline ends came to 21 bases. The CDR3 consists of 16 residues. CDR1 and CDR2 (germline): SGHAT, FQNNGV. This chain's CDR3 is CASSPGFGGPLNEQFF. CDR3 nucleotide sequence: TGTGCCAGCAGCCCCGGATTTGGAGGCCCTTTGAATGAGCAGTTCTTC.

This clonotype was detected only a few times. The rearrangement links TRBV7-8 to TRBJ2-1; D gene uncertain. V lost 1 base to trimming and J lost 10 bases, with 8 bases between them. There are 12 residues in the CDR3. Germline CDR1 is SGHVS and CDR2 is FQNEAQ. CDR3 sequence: CASSLDRPEQFF. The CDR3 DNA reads TGTGCCAGCAGCTTAGACCGGCCAGAGCAGTTCTTC.

CDR3 sequence (DNA): TGTGCCAGCTCACCAACAATTCAAGAGACCCAGTACTTC. Encoded protein: CASSPTIQETQYF. The chain joins TRBV18 to TRBJ2-5; no firm D call. Trimming took off 2 bases at V and 2 bases at J, with 6 bases between the two ends. Germline loops: CDR1 KGHSH, CDR2 LQKENI. This CDR3 spans 13 amino acids. Based on the CDR3 plus reference TRBV18 and TRBJ2-5, the full variable domain is NAGVMQNPRHLVRRRGQEARLRCSPMKGHSHVYWYRQLPEEGLKFMVYLQKENIIDESGMPKERFSAEFPKEGPSILRIQQVVRGDSAAYFCASSPTIQETQYFGPGTRLLVL.

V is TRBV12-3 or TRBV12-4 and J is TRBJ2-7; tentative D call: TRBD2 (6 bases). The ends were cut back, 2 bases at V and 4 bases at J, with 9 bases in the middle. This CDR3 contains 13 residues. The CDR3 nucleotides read TGTGCCAGCAGTTTAAGGGAGGATTACGAGCAGTACTTC. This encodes CASSLREDYEQYF.

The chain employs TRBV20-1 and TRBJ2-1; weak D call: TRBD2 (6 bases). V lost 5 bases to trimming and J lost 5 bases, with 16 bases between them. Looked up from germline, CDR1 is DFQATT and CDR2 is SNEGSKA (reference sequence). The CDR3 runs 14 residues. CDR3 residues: CSARQPGLNNEQFF. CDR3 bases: TGCAGTGCTCGCCAACCGGGACTTAACAATGAGCAGTTCTTC.

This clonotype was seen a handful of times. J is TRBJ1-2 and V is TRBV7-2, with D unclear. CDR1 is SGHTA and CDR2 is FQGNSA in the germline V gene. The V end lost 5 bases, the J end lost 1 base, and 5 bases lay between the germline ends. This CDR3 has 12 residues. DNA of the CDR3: TGTGCCAGCAGCCAGCTTAACTATGGCTACACCTTC. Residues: CASSQLNYGYTF.

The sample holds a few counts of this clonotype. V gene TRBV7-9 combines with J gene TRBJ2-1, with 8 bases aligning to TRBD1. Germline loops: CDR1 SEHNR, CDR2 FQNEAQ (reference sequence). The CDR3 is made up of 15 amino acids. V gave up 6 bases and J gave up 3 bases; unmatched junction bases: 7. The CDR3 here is CASSSRTGSYNEQFF. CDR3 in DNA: TGTGCCAGCAGTTCGCGGACAGGGAGCTACAATGAGCAGTTCTTC.

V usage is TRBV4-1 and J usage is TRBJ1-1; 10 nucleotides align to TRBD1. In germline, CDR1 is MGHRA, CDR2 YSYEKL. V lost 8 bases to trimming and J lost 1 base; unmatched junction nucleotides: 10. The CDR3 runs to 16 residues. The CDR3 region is CASRLRTGGENTEAFF. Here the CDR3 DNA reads TGCGCCAGCCGGTTACGGACAGGGGGGGAGAACACTGAAGCTTTCTTT.

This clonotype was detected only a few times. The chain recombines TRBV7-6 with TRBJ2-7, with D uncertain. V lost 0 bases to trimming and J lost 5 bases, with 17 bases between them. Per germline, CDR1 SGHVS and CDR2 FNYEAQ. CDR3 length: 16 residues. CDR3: CASSLAGLVRANEQYF. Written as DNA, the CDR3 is TGTGCCAGCAGCTTAGCGGGGTTAGTACGGGCGAACGAGCAGTACTTC.

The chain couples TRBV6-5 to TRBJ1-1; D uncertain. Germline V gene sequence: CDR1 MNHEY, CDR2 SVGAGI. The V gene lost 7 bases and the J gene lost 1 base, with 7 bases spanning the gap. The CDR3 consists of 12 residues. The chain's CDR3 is CASIGRNTEAFF. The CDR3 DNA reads TGTGCCAGCATCGGGAGGAACACTGAAGCTTTCTTT.

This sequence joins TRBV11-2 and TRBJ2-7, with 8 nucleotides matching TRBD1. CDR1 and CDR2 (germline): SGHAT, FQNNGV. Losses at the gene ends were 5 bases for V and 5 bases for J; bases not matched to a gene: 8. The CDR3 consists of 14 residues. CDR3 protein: CASSPDRVRDEQYF. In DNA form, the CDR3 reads TGTGCCAGCAGCCCGGACAGGGTACGGGACGAGCAGTACTTC.

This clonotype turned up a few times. CDR3 nucleotides: TGTGCCAGCAGCTTGCTAGCGGGAGGGAGTGATGAGCAGTTCTTC. Its protein is CASSLLAGGSDEQFF. This rearrangement joins TRBV5-4 to TRBJ2-1; 12 bases match TRBD2. The germline V gene encodes CDR1 SGHNT and CDR2 YYREEE (reference sequence). V was pared by 1 base and J by 8 bases, with 4 bases of the junction left unmatched. The CDR3 has 15 amino acids.